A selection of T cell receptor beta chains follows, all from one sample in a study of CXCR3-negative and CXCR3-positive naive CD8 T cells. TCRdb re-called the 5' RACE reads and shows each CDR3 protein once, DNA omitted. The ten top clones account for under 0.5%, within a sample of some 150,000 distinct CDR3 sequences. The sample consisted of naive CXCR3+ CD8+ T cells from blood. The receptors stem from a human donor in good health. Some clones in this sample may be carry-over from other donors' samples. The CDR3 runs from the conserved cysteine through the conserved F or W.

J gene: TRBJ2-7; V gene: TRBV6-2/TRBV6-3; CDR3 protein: CASSSAGGSSYEQYF
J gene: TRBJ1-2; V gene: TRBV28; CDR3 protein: CASSLRRGNYGYTF
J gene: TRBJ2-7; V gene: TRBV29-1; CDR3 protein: CSVEGSGTGDPYEQYF
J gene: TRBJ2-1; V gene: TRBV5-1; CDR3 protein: CASSLEDGDNEQFF
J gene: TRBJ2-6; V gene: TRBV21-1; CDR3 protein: CASSKAGPGGANVLTF
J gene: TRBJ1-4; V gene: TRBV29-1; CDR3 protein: CSVEGTTGANEKLFF
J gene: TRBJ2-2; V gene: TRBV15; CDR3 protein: CATSTTVAGELFF
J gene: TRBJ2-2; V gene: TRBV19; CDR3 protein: CASSKYRVSNTGELFF
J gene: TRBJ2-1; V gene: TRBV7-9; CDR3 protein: CASSLGASGFSSYNEQFF
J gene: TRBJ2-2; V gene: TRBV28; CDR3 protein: CASSFGSLDYTGELFF
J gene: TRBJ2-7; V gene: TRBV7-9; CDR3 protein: CASSLAVAGGLSSYEQYF
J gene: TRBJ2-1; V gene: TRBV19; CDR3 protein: CASMGDGYSSNNEQFF
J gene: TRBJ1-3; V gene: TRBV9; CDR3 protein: CASSATGGSGNTIYF
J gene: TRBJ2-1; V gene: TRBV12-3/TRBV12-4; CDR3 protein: CASSLNWGAPEQFF
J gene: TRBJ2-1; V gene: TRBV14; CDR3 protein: CASSQGDGYSYNEQFF
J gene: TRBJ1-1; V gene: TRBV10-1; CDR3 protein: CASSESVSNTEAFF
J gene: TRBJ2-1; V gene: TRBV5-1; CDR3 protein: CASSGQGGDEQFF
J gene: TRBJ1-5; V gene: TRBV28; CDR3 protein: CASSLRQISNQPQHF
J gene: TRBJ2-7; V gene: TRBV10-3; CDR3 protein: CAISETGVEQYF
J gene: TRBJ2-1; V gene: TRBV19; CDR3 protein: CASSIWGREQFF
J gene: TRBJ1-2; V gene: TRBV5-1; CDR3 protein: CASSFPGQGAPNYGYTF
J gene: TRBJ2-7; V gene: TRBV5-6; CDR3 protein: CASSLGPEQYF
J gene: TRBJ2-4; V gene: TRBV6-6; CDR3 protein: CASGQDLAKNIQYF